This T cell receptor beta chain came from a study of beta chain features in type 1 diabetes. Study summary: The examined sorted cells totaled around 100 million across samples.

Per germline, CDR1 SQVTM and CDR2 ANQGSEA. V was cut by 5 bases and J by 5 bases, with 9 bases left in between. The CDR3 spans 11 residues. Whole-study findings and limits: People with Type 1 diabetes carried modestly yet significantly shorter TCRB CDR3s in all four CD4+ subsets.

Concerning this clone: Its antigen is not identified.

The entirety of the isolated RNA underwent reverse transcription, so expressed TCRB transcripts were sequenced. The study sequenced naive, central memory and regulatory T cell samples to an average of about 3.5 million reads. Libraries were prepared by immunoSEQ multiplex PCR; TCRdb keeps only in-frame clonotypes and omits some of them. The data show 600,000 to 700,000 clones, 12% seen once. The receptor was derived from a man aged 25 to 40 with type 1 diabetes. Sequences were obtained from naive CD4+ T cells from blood. This chain connects TRBV29-1 to TRBJ2-5, with unresolved D. CDR3 sequence reads: CSVQWSETQYF. CDR3 coding DNA: TGCAGCGTTCAATGGTCTGAGACCCAGTACTTC.